The sequence of this T cell receptor (beta chain) was determined in a study of shared clonotypes between healthy human individuals. Findings and caveats of the study: Sorted-subset samples were not fully sequenced, rarefaction indicated. Some naive CD4 clonotypes, 5% to 5.5%, turned up in common across several donors. Sampling covered nothing but blood. Tissue TCR repertoires likely differ from those found in blood. It was the non-shared clonotypes that had lower generation probabilities than clonotypes shared by all four donors.

The CDR3 sequence is 17 residues long. The ends lost 1 base at V and 4 bases at J; junction bases unmatched: 6. The germline V gene has CDR1 LGHNT and CDR2 FRNRAP. Some clones are missing from TCRdb's copy, which holds only in-frame ones; the method was immunoSEQ multiplex PCR. This table has approximately 2,000,000 clones, around 93% appearing once. Naive-designated CD8 cells lacked CD45RO, were positively enriched for CCR7, and omitted terminally differentiated effector memory CD45RA+ cells. On this clone itself: Its cognate antigen is unknown.

V and J are TRBV12-5 and TRBJ2-1; 11 nucleotides align to TRBD2. The source material was naive CD8+ T cells from PBMCs. The sequence was obtained from a man younger than 30 in good health. Some clones in this sample may be carry-over from other donors' samples. The CDR3 region is CASGLDLLAGAYNEQFF. The DNA of the CDR3 is TGTGCTAGTGGTTTGGACCTACTAGCGGGAGCGTACAATGAGCAGTTCTTC.